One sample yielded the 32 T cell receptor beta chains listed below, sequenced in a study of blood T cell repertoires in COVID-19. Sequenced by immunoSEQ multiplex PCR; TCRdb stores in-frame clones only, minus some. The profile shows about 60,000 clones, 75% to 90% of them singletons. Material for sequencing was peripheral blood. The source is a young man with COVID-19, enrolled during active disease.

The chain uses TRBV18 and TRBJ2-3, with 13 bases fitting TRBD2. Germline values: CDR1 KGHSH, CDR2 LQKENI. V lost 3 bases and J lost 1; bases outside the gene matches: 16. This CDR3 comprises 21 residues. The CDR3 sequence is CASSPYDQLAGGPGGTDTQYF. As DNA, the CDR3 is TGTGCCAGCTCACCCTACGACCAACTAGCGGGAGGGCCTGGAGGCACAGATACGCAGTATTTT. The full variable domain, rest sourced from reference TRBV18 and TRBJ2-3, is NAGVMQNPRHLVRRRGQEARLRCSPMKGHSHVYWYRQLPEEGLKFMVYLQKENIIDESGMPKERFSAEFPKEGPSILRIQQVVRGDSAAYFCASSPYDQLAGGPGGTDTQYFGPGTRLTVL.

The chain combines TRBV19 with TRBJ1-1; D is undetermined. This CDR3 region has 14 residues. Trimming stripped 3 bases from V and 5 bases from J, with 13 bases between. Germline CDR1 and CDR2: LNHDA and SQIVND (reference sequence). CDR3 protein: CASSINEGGTEAFF. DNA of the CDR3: TGTGCCAGTAGTATTAATGAGGGAGGAACTGAAGCTTTCTTT.

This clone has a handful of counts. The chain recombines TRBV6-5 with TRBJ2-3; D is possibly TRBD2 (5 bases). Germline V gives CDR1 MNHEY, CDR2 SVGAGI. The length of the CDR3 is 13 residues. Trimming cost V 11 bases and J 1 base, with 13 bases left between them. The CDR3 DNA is TGTGCCTCTCTGAGGGTCGGCACAGATACGCAGTATTTT. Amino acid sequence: CASLRVGTDTQYF.

The DNA of the CDR3 is TGTGCCTGGAGTGCCGGGACTAGCGGGAGACACTACGAGCAGTACTTC. Its protein is CAWSAGTSGRHYEQYF. The chain couples TRBV30 to TRBJ2-7; TRBD2 matches at 14 bases. This CDR3 region has 16 residues. Germline CDR1 reads GTSNPN; CDR2 reads SVGIG (reference sequence). Germline trimming cut 1 base from V and 3 bases from J; bases unmatched to any gene: 5.

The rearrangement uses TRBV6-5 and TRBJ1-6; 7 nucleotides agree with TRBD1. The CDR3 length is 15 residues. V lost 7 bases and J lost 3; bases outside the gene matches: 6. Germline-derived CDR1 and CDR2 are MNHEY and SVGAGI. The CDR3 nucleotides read TGTGCCAGCACGCGCGACAGGGACTATAATTCACCCCTCCACTTT. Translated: CASTRDRDYNSPLHF.

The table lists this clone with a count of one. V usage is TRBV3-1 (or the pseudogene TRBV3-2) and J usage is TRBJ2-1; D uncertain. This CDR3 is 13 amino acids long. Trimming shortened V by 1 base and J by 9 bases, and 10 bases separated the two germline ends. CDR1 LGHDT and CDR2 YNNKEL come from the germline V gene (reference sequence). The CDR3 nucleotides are TGTGCCAGCAGCCAAGTCAGTTTTGGTGAGCAGTTCTTC. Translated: CASSQVSFGEQFF.

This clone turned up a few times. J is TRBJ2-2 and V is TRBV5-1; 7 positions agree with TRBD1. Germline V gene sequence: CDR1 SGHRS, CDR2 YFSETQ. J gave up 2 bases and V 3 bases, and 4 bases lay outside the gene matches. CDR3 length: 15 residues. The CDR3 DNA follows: TGCGCCAGCAGCTACAGGGGCGCCAACACCGGGGAGCTGTTTTTT. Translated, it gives CASSYRGANTGELFF.

For the CDR3, the DNA is TGTGCCAGCAGCCCAACGACAGGGCTACTCTATGGCTACACCTTC. Translation gives CASSPTTGLLYGYTF. V gene TRBV6-5 combines with J gene TRBJ1-2; 7 nucleotides line up with TRBD1. Germline V gene data show CDR1 as MNHEY and CDR2 as SVGAGI. The CDR3 runs 15 residues. Germline trimming cut 6 bases from V and 4 bases from J; bases unmatched to any gene: 11.

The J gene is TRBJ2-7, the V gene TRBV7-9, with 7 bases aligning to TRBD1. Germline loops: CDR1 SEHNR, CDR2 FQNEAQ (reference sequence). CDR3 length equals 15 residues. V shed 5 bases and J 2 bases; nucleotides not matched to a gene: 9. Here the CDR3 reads CASSPSGTAAYEQYF. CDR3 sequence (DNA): TGTGCCAGCAGCCCCTCCGGGACAGCAGCCTACGAGCAGTACTTC. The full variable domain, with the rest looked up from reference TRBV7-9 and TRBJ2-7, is DTGVSQNPRHKITKRGQNVTFRCDPISEHNRLYWYRQTLGQGPEFLTYFQNEAQLEKSRLLSDRFSAERPKGSFSTLEIQRTEQGDSAMYLCASSPSGTAAYEQYFGPGTRLTVT.

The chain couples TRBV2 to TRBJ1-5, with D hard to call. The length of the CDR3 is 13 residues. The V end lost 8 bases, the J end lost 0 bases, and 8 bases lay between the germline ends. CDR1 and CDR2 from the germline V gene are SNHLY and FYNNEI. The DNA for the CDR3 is TGTGCCAGCGCGAGACTTAGCAATCAGCCCCAGCATTTT. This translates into CASARLSNQPQHF.

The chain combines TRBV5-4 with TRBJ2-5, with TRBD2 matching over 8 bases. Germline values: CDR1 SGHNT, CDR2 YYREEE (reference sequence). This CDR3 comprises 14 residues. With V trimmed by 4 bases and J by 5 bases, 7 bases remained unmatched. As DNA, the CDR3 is TGTGCCAGCAGCCCCGGGGGGGGGCACGAGACCCAGTACTTC. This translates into CASSPGGGHETQYF. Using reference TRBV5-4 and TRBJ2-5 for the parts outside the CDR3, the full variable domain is ETGVTQSPTHLIKTRGQQVTLRCSSQSGHNTVSWYQQALGQGPQFIFQYYREEENGRGNFPPRFSGLQFPNYSSELNVNALELDDSALYLCASSPGGGHETQYFGPGTRLLVL.

In DNA, the CDR3 is TGTGCCAGCAGCCCAACTGGGGGCACCTACGAGCAGTACTTC. Translating it yields CASSPTGGTYEQYF. The V call is TRBV7-9, the J call TRBJ2-7, with D perhaps TRBD1 (6 bases). The germline V gene encodes CDR1 SEHNR and CDR2 FQNEAQ (reference sequence). The V end was cut by 5 bases, the J end by 2 bases, with 13 bases between. The CDR3 has 14 residues.

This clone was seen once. As DNA, the CDR3 is TGTGCCAGCGGTGGACAGATCCCTAGGGGTCTTTATTCACCCCTCCACTTT. Amino acids: CASGGQIPRGLYSPLHF. The rearrangement links TRBV28 to TRBJ1-6; TRBD1 is a possible D gene (6 bases). Trimming removed 8 bases at V and 8 bases at J, with 25 bases between. The V gene's germline CDR1 is MDHEN and CDR2 SYDVKM. The length of the CDR3 is 17 residues.

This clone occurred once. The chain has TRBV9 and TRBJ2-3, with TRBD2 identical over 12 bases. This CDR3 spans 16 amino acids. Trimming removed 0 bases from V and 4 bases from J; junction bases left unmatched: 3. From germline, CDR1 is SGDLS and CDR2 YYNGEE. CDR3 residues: CASSVGRLAGADTQYF. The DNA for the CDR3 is TGTGCCAGCAGCGTAGGTAGACTAGCGGGAGCAGATACGCAGTATTTT.

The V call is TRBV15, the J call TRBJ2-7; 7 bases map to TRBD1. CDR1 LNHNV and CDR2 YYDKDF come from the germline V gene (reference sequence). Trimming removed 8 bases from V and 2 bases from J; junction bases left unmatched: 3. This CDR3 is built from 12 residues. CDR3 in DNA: TGTGCCACCTCGAGGGGGCCCTACGAGCAGTACTTC. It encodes CATSRGPYEQYF.

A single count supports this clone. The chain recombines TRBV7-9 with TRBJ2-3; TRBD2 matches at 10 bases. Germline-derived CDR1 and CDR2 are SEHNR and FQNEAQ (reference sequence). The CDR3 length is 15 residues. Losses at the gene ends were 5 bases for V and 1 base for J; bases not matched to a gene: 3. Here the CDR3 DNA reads TGTGCCAGCAGCCTAGGACTAGCGGGCACAGATACGCAGTATTTT. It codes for CASSLGLAGTDTQYF.

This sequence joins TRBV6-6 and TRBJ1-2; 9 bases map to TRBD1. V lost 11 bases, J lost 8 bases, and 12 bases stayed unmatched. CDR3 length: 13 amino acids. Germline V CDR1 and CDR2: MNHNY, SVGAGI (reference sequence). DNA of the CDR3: TGTGCCGGTAGGACAGGGGAAGGAGGGGGCTACACCTTC. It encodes CAGRTGEGGGYTF.

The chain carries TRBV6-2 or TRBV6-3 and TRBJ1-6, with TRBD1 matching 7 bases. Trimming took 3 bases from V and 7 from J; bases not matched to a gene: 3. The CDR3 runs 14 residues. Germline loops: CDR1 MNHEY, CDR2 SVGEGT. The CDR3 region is CASSYTTGNSPLHF. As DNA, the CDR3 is TGTGCCAGCAGTTATACGACAGGGAATTCACCCCTCCACTTT.

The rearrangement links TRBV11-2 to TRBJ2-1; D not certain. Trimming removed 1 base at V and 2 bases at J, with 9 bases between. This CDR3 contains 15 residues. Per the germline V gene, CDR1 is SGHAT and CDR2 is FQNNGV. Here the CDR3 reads CASSLGSLAYNEQFF. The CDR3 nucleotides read TGTGCCAGCAGCTTAGGGAGCCTAGCCTACAATGAGCAGTTCTTC.

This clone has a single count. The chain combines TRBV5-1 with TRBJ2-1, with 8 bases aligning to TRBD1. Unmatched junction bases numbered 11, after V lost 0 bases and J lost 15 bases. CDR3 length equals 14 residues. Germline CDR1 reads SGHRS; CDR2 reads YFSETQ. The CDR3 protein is CASSLAGGQGQMFF. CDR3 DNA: TGCGCCAGCAGCTTGGCTGGAGGACAGGGTCAAATGTTCTTC.

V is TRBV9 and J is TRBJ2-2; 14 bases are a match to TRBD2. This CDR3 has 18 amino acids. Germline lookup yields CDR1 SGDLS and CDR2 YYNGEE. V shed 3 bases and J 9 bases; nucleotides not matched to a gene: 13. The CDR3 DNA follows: TGTGCCAGCAGCGCTGGACTAGCGGGAGGCCTTGCGACCAGGGAGCTGTTTTTT. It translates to CASSAGLAGGLATRELFF.

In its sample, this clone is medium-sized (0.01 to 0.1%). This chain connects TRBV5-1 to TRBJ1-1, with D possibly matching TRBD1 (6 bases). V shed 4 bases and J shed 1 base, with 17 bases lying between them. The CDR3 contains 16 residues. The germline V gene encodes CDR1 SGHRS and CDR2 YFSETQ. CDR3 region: CASSPRGGGRNTEAFF. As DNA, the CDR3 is TGCGCCAGCAGCCCCCGGGGAGGGGGGAGGAACACTGAAGCTTTCTTT.

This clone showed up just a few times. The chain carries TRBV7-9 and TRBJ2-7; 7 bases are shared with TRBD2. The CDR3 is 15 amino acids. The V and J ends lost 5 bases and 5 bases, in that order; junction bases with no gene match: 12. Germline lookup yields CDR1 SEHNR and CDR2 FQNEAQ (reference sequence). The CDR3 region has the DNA TGTGCCAGCAGCCGGCCTAGCGGTCCTCGGGACGAGCAGTACTTC. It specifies CASSRPSGPRDEQYF.

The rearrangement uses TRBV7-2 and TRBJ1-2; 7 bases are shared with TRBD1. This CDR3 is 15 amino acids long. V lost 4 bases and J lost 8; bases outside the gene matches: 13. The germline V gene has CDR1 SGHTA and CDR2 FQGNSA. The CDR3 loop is CASSSHTGRTGGYTF. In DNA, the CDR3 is TGTGCCAGCAGCTCCCATACGGGCAGGACAGGAGGCTACACCTTC.

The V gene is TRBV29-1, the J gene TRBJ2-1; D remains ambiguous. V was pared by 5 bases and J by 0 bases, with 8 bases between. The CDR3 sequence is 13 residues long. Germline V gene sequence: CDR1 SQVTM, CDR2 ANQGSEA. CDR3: CSVRESSYNEQFF. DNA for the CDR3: TGCAGCGTTCGAGAAAGCTCCTACAATGAGCAGTTCTTC.

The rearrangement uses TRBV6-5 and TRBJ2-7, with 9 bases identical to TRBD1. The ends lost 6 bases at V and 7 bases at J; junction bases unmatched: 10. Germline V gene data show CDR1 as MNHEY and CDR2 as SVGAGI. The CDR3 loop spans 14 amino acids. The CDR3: CASRLTGGESEQYF. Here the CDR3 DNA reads TGTGCCAGCAGGCTGACAGGGGGGGAGAGTGAGCAGTACTTC.

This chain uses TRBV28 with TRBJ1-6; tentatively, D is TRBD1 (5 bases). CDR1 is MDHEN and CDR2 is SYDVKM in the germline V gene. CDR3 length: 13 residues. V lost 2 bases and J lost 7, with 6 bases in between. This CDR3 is CASSLPGNSPLHF. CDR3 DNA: TGTGCCAGCAGTTTACCAGGGAATTCACCCCTCCACTTT.

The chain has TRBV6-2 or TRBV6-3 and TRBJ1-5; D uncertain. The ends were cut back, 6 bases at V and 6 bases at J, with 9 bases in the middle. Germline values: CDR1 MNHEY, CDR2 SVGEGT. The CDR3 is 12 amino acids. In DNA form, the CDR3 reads TGTGCCAGCAGCCGGTCGGTTCAGCCCCAGCATTTT. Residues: CASSRSVQPQHF.

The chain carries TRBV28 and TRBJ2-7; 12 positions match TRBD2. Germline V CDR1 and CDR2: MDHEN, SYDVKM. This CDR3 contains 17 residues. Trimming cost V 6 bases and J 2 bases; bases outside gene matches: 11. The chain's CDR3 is CASSPGTSGLGTYEQYF. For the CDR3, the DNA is TGTGCCAGCAGCCCTGGGACTAGCGGGTTGGGCACCTACGAGCAGTACTTC.

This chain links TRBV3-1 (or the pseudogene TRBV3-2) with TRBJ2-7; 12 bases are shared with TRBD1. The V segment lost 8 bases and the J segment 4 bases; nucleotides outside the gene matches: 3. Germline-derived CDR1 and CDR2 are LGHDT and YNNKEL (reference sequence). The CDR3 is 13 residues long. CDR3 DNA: TGTGCCAGCGGGACAGGGGGCTTTTACGAGCAGTACTTC. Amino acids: CASGTGGFYEQYF.

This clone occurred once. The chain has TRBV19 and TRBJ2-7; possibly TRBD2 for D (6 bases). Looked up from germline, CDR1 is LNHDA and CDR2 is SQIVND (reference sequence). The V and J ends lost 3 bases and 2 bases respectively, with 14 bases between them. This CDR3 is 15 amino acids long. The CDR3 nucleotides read TGTGCCAGTAGTATGAGCTACGGGAGAACCTACGAGCAGTACTTC. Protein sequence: CASSMSYGRTYEQYF.

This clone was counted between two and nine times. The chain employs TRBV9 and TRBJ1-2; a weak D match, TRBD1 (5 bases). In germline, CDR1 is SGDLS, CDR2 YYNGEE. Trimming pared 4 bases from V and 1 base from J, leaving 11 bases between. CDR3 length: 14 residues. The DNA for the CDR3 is TGTGCCAGCAGCTTAGACAGAGTTAACTATGGCTACACCTTC. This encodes CASSLDRVNYGYTF.